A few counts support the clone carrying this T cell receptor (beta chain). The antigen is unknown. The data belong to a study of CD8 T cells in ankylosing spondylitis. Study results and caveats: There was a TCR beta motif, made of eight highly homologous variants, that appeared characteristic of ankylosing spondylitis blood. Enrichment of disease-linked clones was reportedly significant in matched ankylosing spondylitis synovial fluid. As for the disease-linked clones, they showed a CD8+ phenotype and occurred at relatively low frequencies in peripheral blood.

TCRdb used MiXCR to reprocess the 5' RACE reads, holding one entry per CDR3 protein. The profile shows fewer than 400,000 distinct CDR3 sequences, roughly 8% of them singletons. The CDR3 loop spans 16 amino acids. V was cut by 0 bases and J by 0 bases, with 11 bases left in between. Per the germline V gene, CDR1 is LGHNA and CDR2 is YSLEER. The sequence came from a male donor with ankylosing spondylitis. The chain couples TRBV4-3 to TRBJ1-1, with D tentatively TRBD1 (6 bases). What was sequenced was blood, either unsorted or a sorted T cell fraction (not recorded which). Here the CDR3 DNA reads TGCGCCAGCAGCCAAGATTACAGGGTTATGAACACTGAAGCTTTCTTT. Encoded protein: CASSQDYRVMNTEAFF.